Listed below are T cell receptor beta chains from one sample, sequenced in a study of patients with pleural tuberculosis. Using its own MiXCR run on the reads, TCRdb lists one record per CDR3 protein. The sample has some 48,000 distinct CDR3 sequences; 7.3% are singletons. These receptors were obtained from a human donor with pleural tuberculosis. The CDR3 runs from the conserved cysteine through the conserved F or W. A D gene is named only where the DNA matches it firmly. Only part of the rows carry a size: once, few, many, or a class if the clone is expanded.

many	TRBJ2-3	-	TRBV12-3/TRBV12-4	CASSPGDTQYF	TGTGCCAGCAGCCCCGGAGATACGCAGTATTTT
many	TRBJ2-1	TRBD1	TRBV28	CASRGTGRSEQFF	TGTGCCAGCCGCGGGACAGGGCGGAGTGAGCAGTTCTTC
many	TRBJ1-5	-	TRBV20-1	CSAPGRSNQPQHF	TGCAGTGCCCCAGGACGGAGCAATCAGCCCCAGCATTTT
many	TRBJ1-5	TRBD1	TRBV20-1	CSALGQGARNYQPQHF	TGCAGTGCATTAGGACAGGGGGCGCGGAACTATCAGCCCCAGCATTTT
many	TRBJ2-7	TRBD2	TRBV6-2/TRBV6-3	CASSYGAGVIEQYF	TGTGCCAGCAGTTACGGGGCGGGAGTGATTGAGCAGTACTTC
-	TRBJ2-5	-	TRBV10-3	CAISESKETQYF	TGTGCCATCAGTGAGTCGAAAGAGACCCAGTACTTC
many	TRBJ1-2	-	TRBV7-2	CASSLAGLEAYGYTF	TGTGCCAGCAGCTTAGCCGGCCTTGAGGCCTATGGCTACACCTTC
many	TRBJ2-7	TRBD1	TRBV4-1	CATSWGTGYYEQYF	TGCGCCACCTCCTGGGGGACAGGGTACTACGAGCAGTACTTC
-	TRBJ1-2	-	TRBV30	CAWSVSPVNGYTF	TGTGCCTGGAGTGTCAGCCCTGTCAACGGCTACACCTTC
many	TRBJ2-3	TRBD2	TRBV6-2/TRBV6-3	CASPPRAGQYF	TGTGCCAGCCCCCCCCGAGCGGGACAGTATTTT
few	TRBJ2-5	-	TRBV19	CASSDRQETQYF	TGTGCCAGCAGCGACAGGCAAGAGACCCAGTACTTC
few	TRBJ2-1	TRBD2	TRBV2	CASSGGLDRDGEQFF	TGTGCCAGCAGTGGGGGACTAGATAGGGACGGTGAGCAGTTCTTC
few	TRBJ2-3	-	TRBV11-1	CASSPLSEGTDTQYF	TGTGCCAGCAGCCCCCTCAGCGAGGGCACAGATACGCAGTATTTT
many	TRBJ2-3	TRBD1	TRBV6-1	CASRWDLTGTQYF	TGTGCCAGCAGGTGGGACCTGACAGGGACGCAGTATTTT
-	TRBJ2-7	-	TRBV2	CASSETLLGVDEQYF	TGTGCCAGCAGTGAAACGCTTTTAGGGGTGGACGAGCAGTACTTC
few	TRBJ1-2	-	TRBV29-1	CSVSTGYTF	TGCAGCGTTTCGACTGGCTACACCTTC
many	TRBJ1-1	-	TRBV25-1	CASSLGEKAFF	TGTGCCAGCAGTCTCGGAGAAAAGGCTTTCTTT
many	TRBJ2-1	-	TRBV2	CASSAETSPLLEQFF	TGTGCCAGCAGTGCGGAGACTAGTCCCCTTTTGGAGCAGTTCTTC
many	TRBJ2-7	TRBD2	TRBV20-1	CSARGLAGWEQYF	TGCAGTGCTAGAGGACTAGCGGGATGGGAGCAGTACTTC
many	TRBJ1-5	-	TRBV2	CASSRALSDQPQHF	TGTGCCAGCAGTCGGGCTCTCTCGGATCAGCCCCAGCATTTT
many	TRBJ2-1	TRBD1	TRBV6-5	CASSYNQGQGAFF	TGTGCCAGCAGTTACAACCAGGGACAGGGGGCTTTCTTC
few	TRBJ2-3	TRBD2	TRBV3-1	CASSQRGLAGGNTQYF	TGTGCCAGCAGCCAGAGGGGACTAGCGGGAGGAAATACGCAGTATTTT
-	TRBJ2-2	-	TRBV19	CASTIGTYTGELFF	TGTGCCAGTACCATCGGGACTTACACCGGGGAGCTGTTTTTT
many	TRBJ1-6	-	TRBV25-1	CASGTPGSSYNSPLHF	TGTGCCAGCGGGACACCAGGGAGCTCCTATAATTCACCCCTCCACTTT
many	TRBJ2-1	-	TRBV7-2	CASSFVNEQFF	TGTGCCAGCAGCTTCGTCAATGAGCAGTTCTTC
many	TRBJ2-1	TRBD2	TRBV6-1	CASTHPGSGDEQFF	TGTGCCAGCACCCATCCAGGTAGCGGGGATGAGCAGTTCTTC
many	TRBJ2-1	-	TRBV11-2	CASSLRDTYNEQFF	TGTGCCAGCAGCTTACGGGATACCTACAATGAGCAGTTCTTC
many	TRBJ1-1	-	TRBV27	CASKTGGLNTEAFF	TGTGCCAGCAAAACGGGGGGCTTGAACACTGAAGCTTTCTTT
many	TRBJ2-5	-	TRBV19	CASSSAQETQYF	TGTGCCAGTAGCTCAGCGCAAGAGACCCAGTACTTC
many	TRBJ2-1	-	TRBV12-3/TRBV12-4	CASSSTGSSYNEQFF	TGTGCCAGCAGTTCGACAGGTTCCTCCTACAATGAGCAGTTCTTC
many	TRBJ2-3	-	TRBV20-1	CSASKTDTQYF	TGCAGTGCTTCTAAGACAGATACGCAGTATTTT
many	TRBJ2-4	-	TRBV6-1	CASSEGLAKNIQYF	TGTGCCAGCAGTGAAGGGCTAGCCAAAAACATTCAGTACTTC
many	TRBJ2-3	TRBD1	TRBV11-2	CASSLVQGYTDTQYF	TGTGCCAGCAGCTTAGTACAGGGGTACACAGATACGCAGTATTTT
-	TRBJ1-1	TRBD1	TRBV19	CASSIRRTGPMNTEAFF	TGTGCCAGTAGTATTAGAAGGACAGGGCCCATGAACACTGAAGCTTTCTTT
many	TRBJ1-1	-	TRBV18	CASSPLLGPNTEAFF	TGTGCCAGCTCACCTCTTTTGGGGCCTAACACTGAAGCTTTCTTT
many	TRBJ2-1	TRBD2	TRBV11-1	CASSEVAGQSEQFF	TGTGCCAGCAGCGAGGTAGCGGGGCAATCTGAGCAGTTCTTC
many	TRBJ2-5	TRBD2	TRBV20-1	CSGTSEKPRQETQYF	TGCAGTGGGACTAGCGAGAAACCTAGACAAGAGACCCAGTACTTC
many	TRBJ2-5	-	TRBV28	CASSLPFEGETQYF	TGTGCCAGCAGTTTACCCTTCGAGGGGGAGACCCAGTACTTC
many	TRBJ1-1	-	TRBV13	CASSLTLDGMNTEAFF	TGTGCCAGCAGCCTCACACTCGACGGAATGAACACTGAAGCTTTCTTT
many	TRBJ2-3	-	TRBV11-2	CASSLKVGWTDTQYF	TGTGCCAGCAGCTTGAAAGTGGGATGGACAGATACGCAGTATTTT
-	TRBJ2-1	-	TRBV2	CASNGGITYNEQFF	TGTGCGAGTAATGGGGGTATCACCTACAATGAGCAGTTCTTC
many	TRBJ1-5	TRBD1	TRBV12-3/TRBV12-4	CASRGQGLQPQHF	TGTGCCAGCCGGGGACAGGGGTTACAGCCCCAGCATTTT
-	TRBJ1-1	-	TRBV12-3/TRBV12-4	CANSFGVNTEAFF	TGTGCCAACAGTTTTGGGGTTAACACTGAAGCTTTCTTT
many	TRBJ2-1	TRBD2	TRBV27	CASSSGGRAGEQFF	TGTGCCAGCAGTTCGGGCGGGAGGGCCGGTGAGCAGTTCTTC
few	TRBJ2-5	-	TRBV5-6	CASSPLGETQYF	TGTGCCAGCAGCCCCCTTGGGGAGACCCAGTACTTC
few	TRBJ1-1	-	TRBV29-1	CSVYTPELAEAFF	TGCAGCGTTTACACACCTGAACTCGCTGAAGCTTTCTTT
many	TRBJ1-2	TRBD1	TRBV4-2	CASSRGQANSNYGYTF	TGTGCCAGCAGCCGTGGACAGGCGAACTCTAACTATGGCTACACCTTC
many	TRBJ1-1	-	TRBV20-1	CSARDLEGNTEAFF	TGCAGTGCTAGAGATCTCGAGGGGAACACTGAAGCTTTCTTT
many	TRBJ2-7	TRBD2	TRBV19	CASSTTSGRSGEQYF	TGTGCCAGTAGTACGACTAGCGGGAGGAGTGGCGAGCAGTACTTC
few	TRBJ2-1	-	TRBV5-1	CASSLVRGLKDEQFF	TGCGCCAGCAGCTTGGTCCGGGGGCTCAAGGATGAGCAGTTCTTC
-	TRBJ2-3	-	TRBV18	CASSPMIQTVGDTQYF	TGTGCCAGCTCACCAATGATTCAGACCGTCGGGGATACGCAGTATTTT
many	TRBJ2-1	-	TRBV28	CASSLSAGSPHNEQFF	TGTGCCAGCAGTTTATCGGCAGGTTCGCCCCACAATGAGCAGTTCTTC
many	TRBJ1-1	-	TRBV4-2	CASSQLQGKGTEAFF	TGTGCCAGCAGCCAACTACAGGGAAAGGGGACTGAAGCTTTCTTT